The next 18 T cell receptor beta chains were all read from a single sample in a study of regulatory T cells in long-lasting Graves disease. Sequencing libraries for TCR beta were prepared with iRepertoire HTBI primers and Arm-PCR of CDR3 regions. TCRdb re-derived calls from the multiplex PCR reads in MiXCR, one entry per CDR3 protein. The table lists about 660,000 distinct CDR3 sequences, 30% of them singletons. Noted time point: persistent/refractory GD, antithyroid drugs over 5 years with positive TRAb. Researchers made the TCR library from RNA that was extracted from PBMCs. The sequenced sample was peripheral blood mononuclear cells (PBMCs), obtained when the disease was refractory, from a patient treated with antithyroid drugs. These receptors originate from a female donor with Graves disease.

This chain connects TRBV28 to TRBJ1-3; D gene uncertain. The germline V and J ends were trimmed by 4 bases and 0 bases, with 7 bases remaining between them. CDR1 and CDR2 from the germline V gene are MDHEN and SYDVKM. The CDR3 has 14 residues. CDR3 nucleotides: TGTGCCAGCAGTTCACGTCTCTCTGGAAACACCATATATTTT. Translation gives CASSSRLSGNTIYF.

The chain joins TRBV6-2 or TRBV6-3 to TRBJ1-1; D remains ambiguous. Looked up from germline, CDR1 is MNHEY and CDR2 is SVGEGT. The V and J ends lost 5 bases and 4 bases respectively, with 11 bases between them. The CDR3 spans 13 residues. CDR3 residues: CASSPLLPTEAFF. The CDR3 coding sequence is TGTGCCAGCAGTCCCCTTCTCCCCACTGAAGCTTTCTTT.

This rearrangement joins TRBV29-1 to TRBJ1-2; D gene uncertain. V lost 7 bases and J 6 bases, leaving 12 bases between the germline ends. This CDR3 spans 11 amino acids. Germline CDR1 is SQVTM and CDR2 is ANQGSEA. The CDR3 DNA follows: TGCAGCGCCCGGACTGTCGATGGCTACACCTTC. It yields the protein CSARTVDGYTF.

J is TRBJ2-7 and V is TRBV4-1, with D possibly TRBD2 on 7 matching bases. Trimming removed 2 bases from V and 6 bases from J, with 14 bases in between. The CDR3 length is 14 residues. The germline CDR1 and CDR2 sequences are MGHRA and YSYEKL. The DNA for the CDR3 is TGCGCCAGCAGCCAACCGGGGGGCCCACTCGAGCAGTACTTC. Encoded protein: CASSQPGGPLEQYF.

Details on this clonotype: This may arise from a read error, as a much more abundant clone is one base away. This rearrangement joins TRBV6-2 or TRBV6-3 to TRBJ1-1; a weak D match, TRBD1 (5 bases). V was shortened by 6 bases and J by 4 bases, with 12 bases between the two germline ends. Germline V CDR1 and CDR2: MNHEY, SVGEGT. The CDR3 runs 13 residues. The CDR3 DNA follows: TGTGCCAGCAGCACAGGTTGGGCCACTGAAGCTTTCTTT. As protein: CASSTGWATEAFF.

The chain uses TRBV5-1 and TRBJ1-1; tentatively, D is TRBD1 (5 bases). This CDR3 is built from 14 residues. Trimming left V 4 bases short and J 5 bases short, with 15 bases between. The germline gives CDR1 SGHRS, CDR2 YFSETQ. The DNA of the CDR3 is TGCGCCAGCAGCGGGCTAGACAGCGGGACTGAAGCTTTCTTT. It specifies CASSGLDSGTEAFF.

The V and J genes are TRBV20-1 and TRBJ1-1; D is unclear. This CDR3 comprises 13 residues. Trimming left V 4 bases short and J 1 base short, with 10 bases between. Germline CDR1 DFQATT, CDR2 SNEGSKA (reference sequence). CDR3 sequence: CSATRAGNTEAFF. Written as DNA, the CDR3 is TGCAGTGCTACCCGGGCGGGGAACACTGAAGCTTTCTTT.

This clonotype was seen a single time. This may arise from a read error, as a much more abundant clone is one base away. CDR3 bases: TGTGCCAGCAGCTCTGACGGACAGCAGTATCAGCCCCAGCATTTT. As protein: CASSSDGQQYQPQHF. The rearrangement joins TRBV7-3 to TRBJ1-5; the D gene is possibly TRBD1 (6 bases). With 4 bases removed from V and 5 bases from J, the gap between germline ends came to 15 bases. The CDR3 spans 15 residues. The germline gives CDR1 SGHTA, CDR2 FQGTGA. Based on the CDR3 plus reference TRBV7-3 and TRBJ1-5, the full variable domain is GAGVSQTPSNKVTEKGKYVELRCDPISGHTALYWYRQSLGQGPEFLIYFQGTGAADDSGLPNDRFFAVRPEGSVSTLKIQRTERGDSAVYLCASSSDGQQYQPQHFGDGTRLSIL.

The chain has TRBV27 and TRBJ2-2, with a weak D call TRBD2 (6 bases). Per the germline V gene, CDR1 is MNHEY and CDR2 is SMNVEV (reference sequence). Trimming pared 4 bases from V and 4 bases from J, leaving 10 bases between. CDR3 length equals 14 residues. Here the CDR3 DNA reads TGTGCCAGCAGTTATTTGGGGGGCACCGGGGAGCTGTTTTTT. The encoded protein is CASSYLGGTGELFF.

This clonotype was seen only a few times. The gene calls are TRBV6-1 and TRBJ1-4; a weak D match, TRBD1 (5 bases). CDR3 length: 13 residues. V lost 7 bases to trimming and J lost 8 bases, with 14 bases between them. Germline CDR1 MNHNS, CDR2 SASEGT. The CDR3 DNA reads as TGTGCCAGCACTGGGAACGCAGGGGAAAAACTGTTTTTT. Its translation: CASTGNAGEKLFF.

This clonotype was seen a handful of times. In nucleotides, the CDR3 is TGTGCCAGCAGCCCGACCGGGACATTTACGACTGAAGCTTTCTTT. Its translation is CASSPTGTFTTEAFF. This chain joins TRBV28 and TRBJ1-1; a weak D match, TRBD1 (6 bases). V dropped 6 bases and J dropped 5 bases, with 19 bases sitting between them. There are 15 residues in the CDR3. Germline assignment: CDR1 MDHEN and CDR2 SYDVKM.

Many counts were recorded for this clonotype. The rearrangement joins TRBV6-5 to TRBJ1-4; D is uncertain. Trimming removed 3 bases at V and 8 bases at J, with 10 bases between. Germline assignment: CDR1 MNHEY and CDR2 SVGAGI. There are 13 residues in the CDR3. The CDR3 DNA reads TGTGCCAGCAGTTATCGGGTCGAGGAAAAACTGTTTTTT. This sequence encodes CASSYRVEEKLFF.

J is TRBJ2-2 and V is TRBV12-3 or TRBV12-4; D gene uncertain. This CDR3 has 15 residues. V lost 4 bases and J 0 bases, leaving 9 bases between the germline ends. The CDR3 DNA reads TGTGCCAGCAGTTATTGGAGTCCGAACACCGGGGAGCTGTTTTTT. It yields the protein CASSYWSPNTGELFF.

The chain employs TRBV19 and TRBJ1-2; D not certain. V lost 8 bases to trimming and J lost 3 bases, with 10 bases between them. Germline V gene lookup returns CDR1 LNHDA and CDR2 SQIVND (reference sequence). The CDR3 contains 12 residues. The CDR3 loop is CASGKDHYGYTF. The CDR3 coding sequence is TGTGCCAGTGGTAAAGACCACTATGGCTACACCTTC.

The rearrangement joins TRBV7-9 to TRBJ2-7; 8 bases fit TRBD1. Losses at the gene ends were 0 bases for V and 0 bases for J; bases not matched to a gene: 4. Germline V CDR1 and CDR2: SEHNR, FQNEAQ (reference sequence). The CDR3 totals 16 residues. CDR3 sequence (DNA): TGTGCCAGCAGCTTAGCGGGACAGGCCCTCTCCTACGAGCAGTACTTC. It yields the protein CASSLAGQALSYEQYF. The whole variable domain, filled in from reference TRBV7-9 and TRBJ2-7, reads DTGVSQNPRHKITKRGQNVTFRCDPISEHNRLYWYRQTLGQGPEFLTYFQNEAQLEKSRLLSDRFSAERPKGSFSTLEIQRTEQGDSAMYLCASSLAGQALSYEQYFGPGTRLTVT.

The chain is built from TRBV11-2 and TRBJ1-2; D not resolved. Trimming took off 5 bases at V and 1 base at J, with 14 bases between the two ends. The CDR3 is 15 residues long. Germline CDR1 is SGHAT and CDR2 is FQNNGV. This chain's CDR3 is CASSTAPGGNYGYTF. The DNA for the CDR3 is TGTGCCAGCAGCACAGCTCCAGGTGGTAACTATGGCTACACCTTC.

This clonotype was detected only a few times. This clone may be a read error of a much larger clone one base away. The chain has TRBV28 and TRBJ1-1; D is ambiguous. The CDR3 extends over 11 amino acids. Trimming took off 7 bases at V and 3 bases at J, with 6 bases between the two ends. Germline V lookup: CDR1 MDHEN, CDR2 SYDVKM. The DNA of the CDR3 is TGTGCCAGCATTGAGTACACTGAAGCTTTCTTT. This translates into CASIEYTEAFF.

The gene calls are TRBV25-1 and TRBJ2-2, with a tentative D call TRBD2 (5 bases). The CDR3 is 16 residues long. Per the germline V gene, CDR1 is MGHDK and CDR2 is SYGVNS. Between the trimmed V and J ends, which lost 3 bases and 7 bases, there was a span of 18 bases. This CDR3 reads CASSDELNSVGGELFF. CDR3 nucleotides: TGTGCCAGCAGTGATGAGTTGAATAGCGTAGGCGGGGAGCTGTTTTTT.